The 27 T cell receptor beta chains in this list originate from one sample, sequenced in a study of T cells in Graves' hyperthyroidism and ophthalmopathy. There were TCR beta CDR3 regions amplified from RNA transcripts. The study used the HTBI primer set for a first-round RT-PCR of the TCR CDR3. A single record per CDR3 protein comes from TCRdb applying MiXCR to the multiplex PCR reads. The data contain 380,000 or so distinct CDR3 sequences, around an eighth of them singletons. Sequencing input: blood. The receptors stem from a man aged 25-45 years with Graves' hyperthyroidism that later progressed to Graves' ophthalmopathy.

The chain links TRBV5-4 to TRBJ2-1; unclear D gene. CDR3 length: 11 residues. V was cut by 4 bases and J by 9 bases, with 8 bases left in between. The germline V gene has CDR1 SGHNT and CDR2 YYREEE (reference sequence). CDR3 loop: CASSLPSEQFF. The DNA of the CDR3 is TGTGCCAGCAGCCTTCCAAGTGAGCAGTTCTTC.

In this sample, this clonotype turned up many times. The CDR3 is CASSERDRIQPQHF. CDR3 coding DNA: TGTGCCAGCAGTGAGCGCGACCGCATCCAGCCCCAGCATTTT. The J gene is TRBJ1-5, the V gene TRBV2; the D is unclear. Germline CDR1 SNHLY, CDR2 FYNNEI. This CDR3 is 14 amino acids long. V dropped 3 bases and J dropped 7 bases, with 13 bases sitting between them.

This clonotype was picked up many times. The chain uses TRBV13 and TRBJ1-2, with D possibly being TRBD1 (6 bases). CDR3 length equals 14 residues. The germline gives CDR1 PRHDT, CDR2 FYEKMQ (reference sequence). Trimming removed 5 bases at V and 2 bases at J, with 12 bases between. The DNA of the CDR3 is TGTGCCAGCAGCCTCGGACAGTCCAACTATGGCTACACCTTC. Its protein is CASSLGQSNYGYTF. Variable domain in full (rest from reference TRBV13 and TRBJ1-2): AAGVIQSPRHLIKEKRETATLKCYPIPRHDTVYWYQQGPGQDPQFLISFYEKMQSDKGSIPDRFSAQQFSDYHSELNMSSLELGDSALYFCASSLGQSNYGYTFGSGTRLTVV.

This clonotype has at least ten counts. V usage is TRBV7-7 and J usage is TRBJ2-2; possibly TRBD1 for D (6 bases). Trimming pared 5 bases from V and 2 bases from J, leaving 15 bases between. The CDR3 consists of 16 residues. Germline CDR1 reads SSHAT; CDR2 reads FNYEAQ (reference sequence). The CDR3 region has the DNA TGTGCCAGCAGCCGGACGGGGACACTAAACACCGGGGAGCTGTTTTTT. This sequence encodes CASSRTGTLNTGELFF.

This clonotype was detected only a few times. The chain couples TRBV6-2 or TRBV6-3 to TRBJ2-5; weak D call: TRBD2 (5 bases). Trimming removed 2 bases at V and 5 bases at J, with 12 bases between. This CDR3 has 14 residues. CDR1 is MNHEY and CDR2 is SVGEGT in the germline V gene. The CDR3 reads CASSYAGGSETQYF. CDR3 nucleotides: TGTGCCAGCAGTTACGCCGGCGGGTCCGAGACCCAGTACTTC.

This clonotype was detected many times. V and J are TRBV7-2 and TRBJ1-1; D unclear. The CDR3 totals 12 residues. Germline loops: CDR1 SGHTA, CDR2 FQGNSA. The V and J ends lost 3 bases and 11 bases respectively, with 13 bases between them. The CDR3 sequence is CASSFGVQKAFF. CDR3 DNA sequence: TGTGCCAGCAGCTTCGGAGTACAAAAGGCTTTCTTT.

This clonotype occurred a few times. The rearrangement uses TRBV2 and TRBJ1-1; no reliable D call. The CDR3 has 10 amino acids. Trimming took 7 bases from V and 6 from J, leaving 6 bases between them. Germline loops: CDR1 SNHLY, CDR2 FYNNEI. As DNA, the CDR3 is TGTGCCAGCATCCTGGCTGAAGCTTTCTTT. Residues: CASILAEAFF.

The chain combines TRBV2 with TRBJ2-4; no firm D call. Germline CDR1 is SNHLY and CDR2 is FYNNEI. V lost 0 bases to trimming and J lost 6 bases, with 6 bases between them. The CDR3 loop spans 13 amino acids. The CDR3 DNA reads as TGTGCCAGCAGTGAAGCGCTTGTAAACATTCAGTACTTC. This encodes CASSEALVNIQYF.

The chain carries TRBV6-5 and TRBJ2-5; D call uncertain. Germline assignment: CDR1 MNHEY and CDR2 SVGAGI. The CDR3 extends over 15 amino acids. V was shortened by 2 bases and J by 4 bases, with 14 bases between the two germline ends. CDR3 sequence (DNA): TGTGCCAGCAGTTACCAGCCCGGAATTGGAGAGACCCAGTACTTC. Its translation is CASSYQPGIGETQYF.

This clonotype has a count of ten or more. The genes are TRBV6-1 and TRBJ2-4; D is possibly TRBD1 (6 bases). CDR1 and CDR2 (germline): MNHNS, SASEGT. The CDR3 is 16 residues long. The germline V and J ends were trimmed by 0 bases and 0 bases, with 9 bases remaining between them. The CDR3 nucleotides are TGTGCCAGCAGTGAAGCGGGGACACTAGCCAAAAACATTCAGTACTTC. It translates to CASSEAGTLAKNIQYF.

This clonotype was counted ten times or more. The chain employs TRBV6-1 and TRBJ1-5; 10 positions agree with TRBD1. The CDR3 spans 18 residues. J was trimmed by 4 bases and V by 5 bases; bases with no gene match: 14. Germline V gene lookup returns CDR1 MNHNS and CDR2 SASEGT. Here the CDR3 DNA reads TGTGCCAGCAGTCCTGCCTTCGGGACAGGGGAGAGGAATCAGCCCCAGCATTTT. This translates into CASSPAFGTGERNQPQHF.

This rearrangement joins TRBV5-6 to TRBJ2-5; no definite D call. This CDR3 comprises 15 residues. Germline assignment: CDR1 SGHDT and CDR2 YYEEEE. Trimming left V 3 bases short and J 5 bases short, with 17 bases between. CDR3 region: CASSYPRRTRETQYF. In DNA, the CDR3 is TGTGCCAGCAGCTATCCCCGAAGGACCCGGGAGACCCAGTACTTC.

This clonotype showed up just a few times. This chain links TRBV7-9 with TRBJ2-2, with a weak D call TRBD1 (7 bases). The germline gives CDR1 SEHNR, CDR2 FQNEAQ (reference sequence). The CDR3 spans 14 residues. The ends were cut back, 4 bases at V and 6 bases at J, with 12 bases in the middle. The CDR3 nucleotides are TGTGCCAGCAGCTCTACAGGGGACTCCGGGGAGCTGTTTTTT. Its protein is CASSSTGDSGELFF.

The chain joins TRBV27 to TRBJ2-3; 7 bases align to TRBD1. The germline gives CDR1 MNHEY, CDR2 SMNVEV (reference sequence). The V segment lost 6 bases and the J segment 3 bases; nucleotides outside the gene matches: 6. This CDR3 region has 14 residues. CDR3 DNA sequence: TGTGCCAGCAGGCTCAACAGGGGTACAGATACGCAGTATTTT. It specifies CASRLNRGTDTQYF.

This clonotype was picked up many times. The CDR3, as DNA: TGTGCCAGCAGCTTAACGGAAGGGGGGCTACAGGAGACCCAGTACTTC. Protein: CASSLTEGGLQETQYF. V gene TRBV13 combines with J gene TRBJ2-5; either TRBD1 or TRBD2 may supply D (6 bases each). Trimming took off 2 bases at V and 5 bases at J, with 18 bases between the two ends. The CDR3 is made up of 16 amino acids. Germline V gene data show CDR1 as PRHDT and CDR2 as FYEKMQ (reference sequence).

This clonotype was seen ten or more times. This chain uses TRBV7-8 with TRBJ2-7; a possible D gene is TRBD1 (6 bases). The CDR3 is 15 amino acids. V shed 5 bases and J shed 2 bases, with 16 bases lying between them. Germline CDR1 reads SGHVS; CDR2 reads FQNEAQ. The DNA of the CDR3 is TGTGCCAGCAGCCCACGACAGGACAGCCCCTACGAGCAGTACTTC. Its translation: CASSPRQDSPYEQYF.

This clonotype was detected a few times. The V call is TRBV6-1, the J call TRBJ1-6, with 7 bases that match TRBD1. Germline-derived CDR1 and CDR2 are MNHNS and SASEGT. V was pared by 5 bases and J by 0 bases, with 4 bases of the junction left unmatched. This CDR3 comprises 16 residues. The CDR3 nucleotides read TGTGCCAGCAGTCAGACAGGGAGCTCCTATAATTCACCCCTCCACTTT. Its protein is CASSQTGSSYNSPLHF.

This clonotype has ten or more counts. The chain links TRBV7-9 to TRBJ2-3; 8 positions agree with TRBD2. With V trimmed by 5 bases and J by 3 bases, 7 bases remained unmatched. Germline V gene data show CDR1 as SEHNR and CDR2 as FQNEAQ (reference sequence). The CDR3 extends over 15 amino acids. CDR3 DNA sequence: TGTGCCAGCAGCCCTGGACTAGCAGCAACAGATACGCAGTATTTT. Translation: CASSPGLAATDTQYF.

For this clonotype: A much larger clone lies a single base off, so this may be a read error. The chain carries TRBV3-1 and TRBJ1-2; D is unresolved. Germline loops: CDR1 LGHDT, CDR2 YNNKEL (reference sequence). Trimming removed 5 bases at V and 4 bases at J, with 11 bases between. The CDR3 consists of 13 residues. CDR3 DNA sequence: TGTGCCAGCAGCTACCGGGGAACCTATGGCTACACCTTC. Protein: CASSYRGTYGYTF. Based on the CDR3 plus reference TRBV3-1 and TRBJ1-2, the full variable domain is DTAVSQTPKYLVTQMGNDKSIKCEQNLGHDTMYWYKQDSKKFLKIMFSYNNKELIINETVPNRFSPKSPDKAHLNLHINSLELGDSAVYFCASSYRGTYGYTFGSGTRLTVV.

This clonotype was counted ten times or more. The J gene is TRBJ2-5, the V gene TRBV9; 7 nucleotides align to TRBD1. Per germline, CDR1 SGDLS and CDR2 YYNGEE. This CDR3 contains 14 residues. Trimming cost V 4 bases and J 3 bases; bases outside gene matches: 6. The CDR3 is CASSLRDSEETQYF. DNA of the CDR3: TGTGCCAGCAGCCTCCGGGACAGCGAAGAGACCCAGTACTTC.

This chain links TRBV12-3 or TRBV12-4 with TRBJ1-1; D gene unclear. Trimming took off 10 bases at V and 2 bases at J, with 17 bases between the two ends. There are 14 residues in the CDR3. DNA for the CDR3: TGTGCCAACAGCGGAAGGGCCCTTAACACTGAAGCTTTCTTT. This codes for CANSGRALNTEAFF.

In this sample, this clonotype turned up many times. This chain links TRBV6-6 with TRBJ1-3; unclear D gene. Germline CDR1 is MNHNY and CDR2 is SVGAGI (reference sequence). This CDR3 has 15 residues. Trimming shortened V by 0 bases and J by 0 bases, and 6 bases separated the two germline ends. This chain's CDR3 is CASSYSLRSGNTIYF. The CDR3 coding sequence is TGTGCCAGCAGTTACTCATTGCGCTCTGGAAACACCATATATTTT.

Ten or more counts support this clonotype. The chain has TRBV27 and TRBJ2-7; TRBD2 is a possible D gene (5 bases). The CDR3 contains 13 residues. Germline CDR1 MNHEY, CDR2 SMNVEV (reference sequence). V dropped 2 bases and J dropped 5 bases, with 10 bases sitting between them. CDR3 DNA sequence: TGTGCCAGCAGTTTAGGCAGGAGGAACGAGCAGTACTTC. This sequence encodes CASSLGRRNEQYF.

V and J are TRBV6-1 and TRBJ2-5, with D maybe TRBD1 (6 bases). Trimming stripped 5 bases from V and 4 bases from J, with 14 bases between. CDR1 and CDR2 from the germline V gene are MNHNS and SASEGT. The CDR3 has 14 residues. The CDR3 loop reads CASSTIQGRETQYF. Here the CDR3 DNA reads TGTGCCAGCAGTACAATTCAGGGGCGAGAGACCCAGTACTTC.

Sample share makes this clonotype hyperexpanded (1% or more). The CDR3 sequence is CASSLRYNEQFF. DNA of the CDR3: TGTGCCAGCAGCTTAAGGTACAATGAGCAGTTCTTC. This chain connects TRBV7-2 to TRBJ2-1; no firm D call. Between the trimmed V and J ends, which lost 2 bases and 4 bases, there was a span of 3 bases. The CDR3 is 12 residues long. Looked up from germline, CDR1 is SGHTA and CDR2 is FQGNSA.

This clonotype occurred many times. Here the CDR3 reads CASSYRANYGYTF. The CDR3, as DNA: TGTGCCAGCAGCTACAGGGCTAACTATGGCTACACCTTC. The chain is built from TRBV28 and TRBJ1-2, with D possibly being TRBD1 (6 bases). V was clipped by 6 bases and J by 0 bases, with 8 bases between them. CDR1 MDHEN and CDR2 SYDVKM come from the germline V gene. The CDR3 extends over 13 amino acids.

This clonotype was recorded a few times. The rearrangement links TRBV6-1 to TRBJ2-2; no definite D call. Germline V lookup: CDR1 MNHNS, CDR2 SASEGT. The CDR3 loop spans 14 amino acids. Trimming pared 7 bases from V and 0 bases from J, leaving 9 bases between. For the CDR3, the DNA is TGTGCCAGCACCGGGCCCGCGAACACCGGGGAGCTGTTTTTT. Encoded protein: CASTGPANTGELFF.